Shown below are 3 T cell receptor beta chains from a single sample sequenced in a study of regulatory T cells in long-lasting Graves disease. Time point reported: newly diagnosed GD, antithyroid drugs for less than 3 months. The TCR library used RNA extracted from PBMCs. Combining iRepertoire HTBI primers with Arm-PCR of CDR3 regions, the authors built TCR beta libraries. TCRdb re-derived calls from the multiplex PCR reads in MiXCR, one entry per CDR3 protein. Here the sample spans hundreds of thousands of distinct CDR3 sequences, around 11% being singletons. The same data also contributed to another study, on T cells in Graves' hyperthyroidism and ophthalmopathy.

Material: peripheral blood mononuclear cells (PBMCs), obtained at new diagnosis, from a patient treated with antithyroid drugs. All receptors come from a woman in her thirties with Graves disease.

This clonotype was observed at least ten times. At one end the junction does not follow the germline gene, possibly because of a read error. This chain uses TRBV5-1 with TRBJ1-3; D is uncertain. Germline V gives CDR1 SGHRS, CDR2 YFSETQ. The CDR3 consists of 15 residues. In nucleotides, the CDR3 is TGTGCCAGCAGCTCCCCGTTAAGGCTGGGAAACACCATATATTTT. Translation gives CASSSPLRLGNTIYF.

There are a few counts of this clonotype. The rearrangement uses TRBV9 and TRBJ1-1, with 7 positions matching TRBD1. V was clipped by 3 bases and J by 4 bases; unmatched bases: 9. Germline V gives CDR1 SGDLS, CDR2 YYNGEE. The CDR3 runs 15 residues. The DNA for the CDR3 is TGTGCCAGCAGCGCAACCCCGACAGGGCTCACTGAAGCTTTCTTT. It encodes CASSATPTGLTEAFF.

This clonotype has at least ten counts. The chain joins TRBV12-3 or TRBV12-4 to TRBJ2-1, with D perhaps TRBD2 (6 bases). This CDR3 contains 13 residues. V was clipped by 6 bases and J by 10 bases, with 16 bases between them. CDR3 bases: TGTGCCAGCAGCCGCCGGGGACTTGGAGAGCAGTTCTTC. Its translation is CASSRRGLGEQFF.